The next 31 T cell receptor beta chains were all read from a single sample in a study of tumor-infiltrating lymphocytes in primary liver carcinoma. Blood RNA was derived from unsorted whole blood, and germline DNA was extracted too. Making TCR beta cDNA involved 400 to 600 ng total RNA and a constant-region primer. Slightly modified ARM-PCR with three nested multiplex PCR rounds yielded TCR beta libraries. The study ran its first two PCR rounds for roughly 10 cycles each, using TRBV1-TRBV30 forward primers and a C-beta reverse primer. Each CDR3 protein gets one entry after TCRdb re-called the multiplex PCR reads with MiXCR. The sample has about 350,000 distinct CDR3 sequences, less than 65% seen once; the top ten hold about 6%. Sequenced material: peripheral blood. The source of these receptors is a middle-aged man with primary liver carcinoma and hepatitis B virus infection.

Here the CDR3 DNA reads TGTGCCAGCTGTCCCCGGACTAGCTCCGCCTACGTCCAGTACTTC. Residues: CASCPRTSSAYVQYF. The V gene is TRBV6-5, the J gene TRBJ2-5; 8 bases are shared with TRBD2. The CDR3 runs to 15 residues. CDR1 and CDR2 from the germline V gene are MNHEY and SVGAGI. J lost 10 bases, V lost 8 bases, and 18 bases had no gene match.

A word on this clonotype: A much larger clone is a single base away; this may be a read error. V is TRBV12-3 or TRBV12-4 and J is TRBJ2-3; either TRBD1 or TRBD2 may supply D (5 bases each). Trimming cost V 3 bases and J 5 bases, with 18 bases left between them. The CDR3 contains 16 residues. CDR3 DNA sequence: TGTGCCAGCAGTTTCTCCTTGGGGGACGTCCTAGATACGCAGTATTTT. Protein sequence: CASSFSLGDVLDTQYF.

A word on this clonotype: This may be a read error: a much more frequent sequence differs by one nucleotide. This chain connects TRBV4-1 to TRBJ1-2; no clear D. CDR3 size: 15 residues. Germline values: CDR1 MGHRA, CDR2 YSYEKL. CDR3 DNA: TGCGCCAGCAGCCAAGTACATCCCGAGAGCTATGACTACACCTTC. Translation gives CASSQVHPESYDYTF.

The count of this clonotype is one. One base away lies a much larger clone, so this may be a sequencing read error. The chain recombines TRBV6-1 with TRBJ1-2; possible D gene TRBD1, 5 bases. Germline-derived CDR1 and CDR2 are MNHNS and SASEGT. The CDR3 runs 12 residues. The CDR3 DNA follows: TGTGCCATCAGTGACAGCAGCGGCGGCTACACCTTC. Protein: CAISDSSGGYTF.

In this sample, this clonotype turned up many times. The chain joins TRBV12-3 or TRBV12-4 to TRBJ1-2, with TRBD1 as a possible D gene (6 bases). The CDR3 spans 14 residues. V lost 3 bases and J lost 3, with 11 bases in between. CDR3 in amino acids: CASSFGGGDYGYTF. CDR3 DNA: TGTGCCAGCAGTTTTGGCGGGGGCGACTATGGCTACACCTTC.

This clonotype occurred once. Its ends do not fully match the called genes, so a read error is possible. The J gene is TRBJ2-5, the V gene TRBV4-1; possible D gene TRBD2, 6 bases. The CDR3 runs 15 residues. The germline V gene has CDR1 MGHRA and CDR2 YSYEKL. The DNA of the CDR3 is TGCGCCAGCAGCCAATGTAACGGGGGAGAGGAGACTCAGTACTTC. This sequence encodes CASSQCNGGEETQYF.

This clonotype was counted between two and nine times. The chain employs TRBV5-4 and TRBJ2-1; D is possibly TRBD1 (6 bases). Trimming pared 0 bases from V and 8 bases from J, leaving 12 bases between. The germline V gene has CDR1 SGHNT and CDR2 YYREEE (reference sequence). The CDR3 is 14 amino acids. The CDR3 loop reads CASSLVPGEHEQFF. DNA for the CDR3: TGTGCCAGCAGCTTGGTTCCAGGGGAGCATGAGCAGTTCTTC.

The rearrangement uses TRBV7-2 and TRBJ1-2; D remains unclear. Germline V gene lookup returns CDR1 SGHTA and CDR2 FQGNSA. CDR3 length equals 13 residues. V lost 1 base, J lost 2 bases, and 5 bases lay in between. The CDR3 region has the DNA TGTGCCAGCAGCTTAGTACGGAACTATGGCTACACCTTC. Translating it yields CASSLVRNYGYTF.

A remark on this clonotype: A much more abundant neighbour one base away suggests this may be a read error. In this CDR3 the conserved last residue, phenylalanine or tryptophan, is missing, so a read error is likely. V usage is TRBV29-1 and J usage is TRBJ1-4; 7 bases line up with TRBD1. The CDR3 loop spans 13 amino acids. From germline, CDR1 is SQVTM and CDR2 ANQGSEA. J was trimmed by 8 bases and V by 4 bases; bases with no gene match: 7. CDR3 in amino acids: CSVGAGGREKLFL. The DNA of the CDR3 is TGCAGCGTTGGGGCAGGGGGGCGGGAAAAACTGTTTCTT.

There are a few counts of this clonotype. The chain employs TRBV7-9 and TRBJ2-1; TRBD2 agrees at 14 bases. V lost 1 base and J lost 2; bases outside the gene matches: 1. Germline CDR1 and CDR2: SEHNR and FQNEAQ (reference sequence). The CDR3 sequence is 17 residues long. The CDR3 reads CASSLGGLAGAYNEQFF. CDR3 sequence (DNA): TGTGCCAGCAGCTTAGGGGGACTAGCGGGGGCCTACAATGAGCAGTTCTTC.

This chain joins TRBV6-2 or TRBV6-3 and TRBJ2-7, with D perhaps being TRBD1 or TRBD2 (6 bases each). The germline V gene has CDR1 MNHEY and CDR2 SVGEGT. Trimming cost V 6 bases and J 6 bases, with 21 bases left between them. The CDR3 contains 15 residues. As DNA, the CDR3 is TGTGCCAGCAGCCCGGTAGGGGGAGGAGGTAGCGAGCAGTACTTC. It is translated as CASSPVGGGGSEQYF.

This clonotype was recorded a few times. CDR3 DNA: TGTGCCAGCAGTTTACAACTGACCTACGAGCAGTACTTC. Amino acid sequence: CASSLQLTYEQYF. The chain uses TRBV28 and TRBJ2-7; D uncertain. The germline gives CDR1 MDHEN, CDR2 SYDVKM. Trimming took 2 bases from V and 2 from J, leaving 7 bases between them. The length of the CDR3 is 13 residues.

The chain is built from TRBV29-1 and TRBJ1-1, with D uncertain. The CDR3 is made up of 13 amino acids. CDR1 is SQVTM, CDR2 ANQGSEA, per germline. Trimming left V 4 bases short and J 1 base short, with 10 bases between. The CDR3 is CSVVANWNTEAFF. The DNA for the CDR3 is TGCAGCGTTGTTGCCAACTGGAACACTGAAGCTTTCTTT.

This clonotype was counted many times. This chain uses TRBV13 with TRBJ2-2; TRBD1 matches 7 bases. After removal of 4 bases from V and 7 bases from J, the junction contained 15 bases not matched to a gene. The CDR3 loop spans 17 amino acids. CDR1 PRHDT and CDR2 FYEKMQ come from the germline V gene (reference sequence). The CDR3 loop reads CASSSEQGIGGLGELFF. The CDR3 DNA sequence: TGTGCCAGCAGCTCAGAACAGGGGATTGGAGGCCTCGGGGAGCTGTTTTTT.

The gene calls are TRBV11-2 and TRBJ2-5; 10 bases line up with TRBD2. In germline, CDR1 is SGHAT, CDR2 FQNNGV. CDR3 length equals 17 residues. The CDR3 region is CASSEGLAGVYRETQYF. The CDR3 coding sequence is TGTGCGAGTAGTGAGGGGCTAGCGGGAGTTTACCGAGAGACCCAGTACTTC. Variable domain in full (rest from reference TRBV11-2 and TRBJ2-5): EAGVAQSPRYKIIEKRQSVAFWCNPISGHATLYWYQQILGQGPKLLIQFQNNGVVDDSQLPKDRFSAERLKGVDSTLKIQPAKLEDSAVYLCASSEGLAGVYRETQYFGPGTRLLVL.

This clonotype has a handful of counts. A read error may explain this, as a much larger clone is one base away. V gene TRBV29-1 combines with J gene TRBJ1-2, with 7 bases identical to TRBD1. CDR1 is SQVTM, CDR2 ANQGSEA, per germline. This CDR3 contains 13 residues. The CDR3 bases are TGCAACGCGCAAGGGACAGAACACTATGGCTACACCTTC. Translating it yields CNAQGTEHYGYTF.

This chain links TRBV11-2 with TRBJ2-3, with unresolved D. The germline V gene encodes CDR1 SGHAT and CDR2 FQNNGV. The CDR3 contains 16 residues. V was shortened by 2 bases and J by 10 bases, with 22 bases between the two germline ends. The CDR3 protein is CASSLSRISSTNPQYF. The CDR3 nucleotides read TGTGCCAGCAGCTTAAGTAGGATTAGCAGCACAAATCCGCAGTATTTT.

About this clonotype: Possible read error: a much larger clone is one base away. V usage is TRBV6-5 and J usage is TRBJ1-5; D not resolved. The germline gives CDR1 MNHEY, CDR2 SVGAGI. This CDR3 is built from 13 residues. Here the CDR3 DNA reads TGTGCCAGCAGTTCGTCTCGCAATCAGCGCCAGCATTTT. Translated: CASSSSRNQRQHF.

The CDR3 here is CASSDVFRTDTQYF. CDR3 DNA sequence: TGTGCCAGCAGTGATGTCTTTCGCACAGATACGCAGTATTTT. V gene TRBV25-1 combines with J gene TRBJ2-3; no reliable D call. Germline V lookup: CDR1 MGHDK, CDR2 SYGVNS. The CDR3 has 14 amino acids. With 3 bases removed from V and 1 base from J, the gap between germline ends came to 8 bases.

On this clonotype itself: Germline is not matched at one junction end, which may reflect a read error. The rearrangement links TRBV29-1 to TRBJ2-5; TRBD2 agrees at 12 bases. The V gene's germline CDR1 is SQVTM and CDR2 ANQGSEA. The CDR3 totals 16 residues. The CDR3 DNA reads TGCAGCGCTTCGGACAGGACTAGCGGGGTTCAAGAGACCCAGTGCTTC. This translates into CSASDRTSGVQETQCF. Full variable domain (outside the CDR3, taken from reference TRBV29-1 and TRBJ2-5): SAVISQKPSRDICQRGTSLTIQCQVDSQVTMMFWYRQQPGQSLTLIATANQGSEATYESGFVIDKFPISRPNLTFSTLTVSNMSPEDSSIYLCSASDRTSGVQETQCFGPGTRLLVL.

As concerns this clonotype: As the CDR3 is not closed by the conserved phenylalanine or tryptophan, this likely results from a read error. This sequence joins TRBV10-3 and TRBJ2-5; perhaps TRBD2 as D (5 bases). Germline V lookup: CDR1 ENHRY, CDR2 SYGVKD. V dropped 2 bases and J dropped 5 bases, with 12 bases sitting between them. The CDR3 is made up of 14 amino acids. The CDR3 loop reads CAISETVGSETQYI. CDR3 in DNA: TGTGCCATCAGTGAGACGGTGGGGAGCGAGACCCAGTACATC.

This chain links TRBV6-5 with TRBJ2-7; D assignment may be TRBD1 or TRBD2 (5 bases each). Germline V CDR1 and CDR2: MNHEY, SVGAGI. The CDR3 spans 15 residues. V shed 3 bases and J shed 2 bases, with 14 bases lying between them. CDR3 protein: CASSYGGSLAYEQYF. The CDR3 DNA is TGTGCCAGCAGTTATGGGGGTAGTTTGGCCTACGAGCAGTACTTC.

On this clonotype: This may be a read error: a much more frequent sequence differs by one nucleotide. The rearrangement links TRBV6-6 to TRBJ1-2; D uncertain. The V gene's germline CDR1 is MNHNY and CDR2 SVGAGI (reference sequence). Between the trimmed V and J ends, which lost 2 bases and 6 bases, there was a span of 13 bases. The CDR3 is made up of 14 amino acids. CDR3 region: CASSYLSFGDGYTF. Here the CDR3 DNA reads TGTGCCAGCAGTTACCTATCGTTTGGGGATGGCTACACCTTC.

The V and J genes are TRBV4-2 and TRBJ2-5; 11 nucleotides agree with TRBD2. In germline, CDR1 is LGHNA, CDR2 YNFKEQ. CDR3 length: 17 amino acids. In DNA form, the CDR3 reads TGTGTCTGCAGCCAAGATAGACTAGCGGGACCCTCGGAGACCCAGTACTTC. Amino acid sequence: CVCSQDRLAGPSETQYF.

The chain recombines TRBV6-2 or TRBV6-3 with TRBJ2-1; 7 bases are shared with TRBD2. Germline V gene lookup returns CDR1 MNHEY and CDR2 SVGEGT. The V gene end was trimmed by 2 bases and the J gene end by 5 bases; junction bases not matched to a gene: 9. The CDR3 contains 16 residues. CDR3 loop: CASSYPTGRAHNEQFF. The CDR3 coding sequence is TGTGCCAGCAGTTACCCTACTGGGAGGGCCCACAATGAGCAGTTCTTC.

V and J are TRBV7-2 and TRBJ2-7; the match to TRBD2 covers 13 bases. The CDR3 totals 16 residues. CDR1 SGHTA and CDR2 FQGNSA come from the germline V gene. V was clipped by 5 bases and J by 3 bases; unmatched bases: 7. The CDR3 region is CASSTGLAGAGYEQYF. The CDR3 DNA sequence: TGTGCCAGCAGCACCGGACTAGCGGGAGCAGGCTACGAGCAGTACTTC.

On this clonotype: This may be a read error: a much more frequent sequence differs by one nucleotide. V is TRBV29-1 and J is TRBJ1-4; the match to TRBD1 covers 7 bases. CDR1 is SQVTM and CDR2 is ANQGSEA in the germline V gene. There are 14 residues in the CDR3. This chain's CDR3 is CSGRVGGANEELFF. CDR3 in DNA: TGCAGCGGGCGTGTAGGGGGCGCTAATGAAGAACTGTTTTTT.

Note on this clonotype: This may arise from a read error, as a much more abundant clone is one base away. The gene calls are TRBV12-3 or TRBV12-4 and TRBJ2-1, with 9 bases matching TRBD2. CDR3 size: 14 residues. The CDR3 coding sequence is TGTGCCAGCGGGTCTAGCGGGACTGACAATGAGAAGTTCTTC. Its translation: CASGSSGTDNEKFF.

The CDR3 nucleotides read TGTACTAGCAGCGCGGCCTCGGGGCGGGCGCGGTGGGGTAATGAGCAGTTCTTC. It specifies CTSSAASGRARWGNEQFF. V usage is TRBV5-5 and J usage is TRBJ2-1; D is possibly TRBD2 (6 bases). Germline CDR1 SGHKS, CDR2 YYEKEE (reference sequence). This CDR3 has 18 amino acids.

In this sample, this clonotype turned up a few times. This chain links TRBV14 with TRBJ2-3, with no clear D. Trimming pared 3 bases from V and 5 bases from J, leaving 6 bases between. Germline-derived CDR1 and CDR2 are SGHDN and FVKESK. This CDR3 has 12 amino acids. CDR3 in amino acids: CASSQYEDTQYF. The CDR3 DNA reads as TGTGCCAGCAGCCAGTACGAAGATACGCAGTATTTT.

This clonotype occurred many times. The J gene is TRBJ2-1, the V gene TRBV11-2; 10 bases line up with TRBD2. Per the germline V gene, CDR1 is SGHAT and CDR2 is FQNNGV. The CDR3 runs 16 residues. V was pared by 2 bases and J by 5 bases, with 6 bases of the junction left unmatched. The DNA for the CDR3 is TGTGCCAGCAGCTTAATTTTACTAGCGGGAAACAATGAGCAGTTCTTC. As protein: CASSLILLAGNNEQFF.